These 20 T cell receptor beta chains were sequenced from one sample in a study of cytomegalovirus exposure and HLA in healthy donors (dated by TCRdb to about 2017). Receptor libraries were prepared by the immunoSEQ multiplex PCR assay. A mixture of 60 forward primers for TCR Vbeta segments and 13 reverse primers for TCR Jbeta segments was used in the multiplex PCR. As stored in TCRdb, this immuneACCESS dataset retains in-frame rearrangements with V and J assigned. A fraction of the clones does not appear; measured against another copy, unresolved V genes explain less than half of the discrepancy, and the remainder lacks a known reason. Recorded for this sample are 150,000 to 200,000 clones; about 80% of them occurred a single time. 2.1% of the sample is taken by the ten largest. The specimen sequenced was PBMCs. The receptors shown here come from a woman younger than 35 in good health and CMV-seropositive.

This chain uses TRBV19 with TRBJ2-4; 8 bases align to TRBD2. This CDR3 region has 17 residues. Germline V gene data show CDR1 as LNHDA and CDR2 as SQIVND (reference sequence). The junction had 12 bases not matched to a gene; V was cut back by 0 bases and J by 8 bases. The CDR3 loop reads CASSIDYGGAGGDIQYF. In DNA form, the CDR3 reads TGTGCCAGTAGTATAGACTACGGGGGGGCCGGTGGGGACATTCAGTACTTC.

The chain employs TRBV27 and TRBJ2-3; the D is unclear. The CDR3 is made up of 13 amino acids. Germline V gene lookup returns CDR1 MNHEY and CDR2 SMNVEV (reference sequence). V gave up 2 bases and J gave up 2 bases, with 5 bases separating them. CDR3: CASSLLSTDTQYF. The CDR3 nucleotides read TGTGCCAGCAGTTTACTATCCACAGATACGCAGTATTTT.

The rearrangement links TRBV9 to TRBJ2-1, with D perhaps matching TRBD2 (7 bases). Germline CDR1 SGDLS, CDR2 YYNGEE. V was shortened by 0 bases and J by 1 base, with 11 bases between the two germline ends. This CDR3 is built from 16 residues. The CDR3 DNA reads TGTGCCAGCAGCGTAGAGGGGGGGCGGTCCTACAATGAGCAGTTCTTC. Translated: CASSVEGGRSYNEQFF. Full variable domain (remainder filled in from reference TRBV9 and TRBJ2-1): DSGVTQTPKHLITATGQRVTLRCSPRSGDLSVYWYQQSLDQGLQFLIQYYNGEERAKGNILERFSAQQFPDLHSELNLSSLELGDSALYFCASSVEGGRSYNEQFFGPGTRLTVL.

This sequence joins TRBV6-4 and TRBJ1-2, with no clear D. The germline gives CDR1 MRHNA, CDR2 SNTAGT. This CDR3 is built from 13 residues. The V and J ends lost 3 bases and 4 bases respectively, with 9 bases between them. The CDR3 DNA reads TGTGCCAGCAGTGAGGGAGCTGCCTATGGCTACACCTTC. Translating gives CASSEGAAYGYTF.

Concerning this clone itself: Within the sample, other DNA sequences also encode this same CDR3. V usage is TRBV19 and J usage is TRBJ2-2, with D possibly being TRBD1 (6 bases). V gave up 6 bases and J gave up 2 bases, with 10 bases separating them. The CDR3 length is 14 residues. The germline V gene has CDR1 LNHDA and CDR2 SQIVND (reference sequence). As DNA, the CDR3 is TGTGCCAGTAGGCTACAGGGTAACACCGGGGAGCTGTTTTTT. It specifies CASRLQGNTGELFF.

Here the CDR3 DNA reads TGTGCCAGCAGCTTGGGGTCAGGACCCAGGGCCTACGAGCAGTACTTC. The encoded protein is CASSLGSGPRAYEQYF. V gene TRBV5-4 combines with J gene TRBJ2-7, with D possibly matching TRBD1 (5 bases). CDR3 length: 16 amino acids. Germline lookup yields CDR1 SGHNT and CDR2 YYREEE (reference sequence). Deletions cut 0 bases from V and 2 bases from J, with 15 bases between. Using reference TRBV5-4 and TRBJ2-7 for the parts outside the CDR3, the full variable domain is ETGVTQSPTHLIKTRGQQVTLRCSSQSGHNTVSWYQQALGQGPQFIFQYYREEENGRGNFPPRFSGLQFPNYSSELNVNALELDDSALYLCASSLGSGPRAYEQYFGPGTRLTVT.

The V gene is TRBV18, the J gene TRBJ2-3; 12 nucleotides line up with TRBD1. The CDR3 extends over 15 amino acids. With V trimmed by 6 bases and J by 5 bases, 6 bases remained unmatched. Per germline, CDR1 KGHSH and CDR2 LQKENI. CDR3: CASSRWDRGQDTQYF. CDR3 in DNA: TGTGCCAGCTCCCGCTGGGACAGGGGGCAAGATACGCAGTATTTT.

CDR3 protein: CASSNPLGNSSYNEQFF. The CDR3 bases are TGTGCCAGCAGCAACCCTCTAGGAAATAGCTCCTACAATGAGCAGTTCTTC. The chain carries TRBV21-1 and TRBJ2-1; TRBD2, as called in the table, went unchecked against the DNA. TRBV21-1 corresponds to a pseudogene. This CDR3 region has 17 residues.

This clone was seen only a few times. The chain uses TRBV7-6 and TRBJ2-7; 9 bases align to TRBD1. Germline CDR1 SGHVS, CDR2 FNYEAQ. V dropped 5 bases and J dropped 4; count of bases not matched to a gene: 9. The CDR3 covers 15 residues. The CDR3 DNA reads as TGTGCCAGCAGCCCCGGGACAGGGAAAGGATACGAGCAGTACTTC. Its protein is CASSPGTGKGYEQYF.

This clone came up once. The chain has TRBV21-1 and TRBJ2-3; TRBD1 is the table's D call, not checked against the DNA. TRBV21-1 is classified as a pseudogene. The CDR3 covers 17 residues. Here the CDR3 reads CASSNLRVQGGTDTQYF. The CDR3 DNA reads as TGTGCCAGCAGCAATCTTAGAGTACAGGGAGGCACAGATACGCAGTATTTT.

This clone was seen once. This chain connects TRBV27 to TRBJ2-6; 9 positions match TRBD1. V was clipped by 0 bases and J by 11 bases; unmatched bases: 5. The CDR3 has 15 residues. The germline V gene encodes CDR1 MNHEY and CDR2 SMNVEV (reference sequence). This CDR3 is CASSLSGTGYYVLTF. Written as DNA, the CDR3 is TGTGCCAGCAGTTTATCCGGGACAGGGTATTACGTCCTGACTTTC.

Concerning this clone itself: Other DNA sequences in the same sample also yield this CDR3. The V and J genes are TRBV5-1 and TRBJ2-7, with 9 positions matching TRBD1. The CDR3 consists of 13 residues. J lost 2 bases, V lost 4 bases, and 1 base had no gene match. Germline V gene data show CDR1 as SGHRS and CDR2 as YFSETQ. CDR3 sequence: CASSRDRAYEQYF. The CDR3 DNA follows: TGCGCCAGCAGCCGGGACAGGGCCTACGAGCAGTACTTC. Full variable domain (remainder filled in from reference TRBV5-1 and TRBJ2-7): KAGVTQTPRYLIKTRGQQVTLSCSPISGHRSVSWYQQTPGQGLQFLFEYFSETQRNKGNFPGRFSGRQFSNSRSEMNVSTLELGDSALYLCASSRDRAYEQYFGPGTRLTVT.

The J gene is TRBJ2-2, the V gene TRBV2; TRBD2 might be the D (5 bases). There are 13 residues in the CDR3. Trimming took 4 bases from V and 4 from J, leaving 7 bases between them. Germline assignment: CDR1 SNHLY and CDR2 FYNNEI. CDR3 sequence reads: CASSVSATGELFF. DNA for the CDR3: TGTGCCAGCAGTGTTAGCGCCACCGGGGAGCTGTTTTTT.

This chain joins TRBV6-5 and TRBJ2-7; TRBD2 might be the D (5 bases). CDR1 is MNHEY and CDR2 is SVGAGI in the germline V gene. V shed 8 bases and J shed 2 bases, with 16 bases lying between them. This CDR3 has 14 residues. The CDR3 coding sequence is TGTGCCAGCGGGGAGTATAGCGTCACCTACGAGCAGTACGTC. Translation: CASGEYSVTYEQYV.

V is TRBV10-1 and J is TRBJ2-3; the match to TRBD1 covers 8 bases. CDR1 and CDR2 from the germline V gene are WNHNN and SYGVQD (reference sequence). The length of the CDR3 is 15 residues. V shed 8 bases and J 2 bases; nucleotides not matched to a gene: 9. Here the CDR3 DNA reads TGCGCCAGCTCCCGGGGGACAGGAGACACAGATACGCAGTATTTT. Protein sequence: CASSRGTGDTDTQYF.

The CDR3: CASSSGGQGGQPQHF. In DNA, the CDR3 is TGTGCCAGCAGTTCGGGAGGGCAGGGTGGGCAGCCCCAGCATTTT. The chain uses TRBV21-1 and TRBJ1-5. TRBV21-1 is assigned pseudogene status. The CDR3 extends over 15 amino acids.

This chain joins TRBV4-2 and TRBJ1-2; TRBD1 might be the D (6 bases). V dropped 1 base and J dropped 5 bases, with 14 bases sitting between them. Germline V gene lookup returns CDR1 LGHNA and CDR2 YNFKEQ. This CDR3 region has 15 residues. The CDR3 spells CASSQAPGGAYGYTF. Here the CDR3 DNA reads TGTGCCAGCAGCCAAGCCCCGGGGGGGGCTTATGGCTACACCTTC.

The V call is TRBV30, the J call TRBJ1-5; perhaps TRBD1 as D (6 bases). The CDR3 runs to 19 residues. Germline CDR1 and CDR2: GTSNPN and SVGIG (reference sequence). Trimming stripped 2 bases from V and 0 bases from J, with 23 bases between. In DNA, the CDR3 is TGTGCCTGGAGTACCCCTCCAACGGGACACTTATATAGCAATCAGCCCCAGCATTTT. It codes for CAWSTPPTGHLYSNQPQHF. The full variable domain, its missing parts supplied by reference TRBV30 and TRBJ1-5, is SQTIHQWPATLVQPVGSPLSLECTVEGTSNPNLYWYRQAAGRGLQLLFYSVGIGQISSEVPQNLSASRPQDRQFILSSKKLLLSDSGFYLCAWSTPPTGHLYSNQPQHFGDGTRLSIL.

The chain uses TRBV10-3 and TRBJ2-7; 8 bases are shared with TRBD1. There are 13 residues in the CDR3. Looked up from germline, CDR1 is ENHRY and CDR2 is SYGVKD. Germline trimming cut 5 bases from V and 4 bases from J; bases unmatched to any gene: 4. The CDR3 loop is CAISQGAGYEQYF. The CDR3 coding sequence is TGTGCCATCAGTCAGGGGGCGGGTTACGAGCAGTACTTC.

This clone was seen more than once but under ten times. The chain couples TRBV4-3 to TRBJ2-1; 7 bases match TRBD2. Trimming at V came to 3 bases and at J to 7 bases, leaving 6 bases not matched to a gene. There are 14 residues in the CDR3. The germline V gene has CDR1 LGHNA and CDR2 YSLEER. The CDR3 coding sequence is TGCGCCAGCAGCCACCTAGTGGGGGGGAATGAGCAGTTCTTC. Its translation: CASSHLVGGNEQFF.